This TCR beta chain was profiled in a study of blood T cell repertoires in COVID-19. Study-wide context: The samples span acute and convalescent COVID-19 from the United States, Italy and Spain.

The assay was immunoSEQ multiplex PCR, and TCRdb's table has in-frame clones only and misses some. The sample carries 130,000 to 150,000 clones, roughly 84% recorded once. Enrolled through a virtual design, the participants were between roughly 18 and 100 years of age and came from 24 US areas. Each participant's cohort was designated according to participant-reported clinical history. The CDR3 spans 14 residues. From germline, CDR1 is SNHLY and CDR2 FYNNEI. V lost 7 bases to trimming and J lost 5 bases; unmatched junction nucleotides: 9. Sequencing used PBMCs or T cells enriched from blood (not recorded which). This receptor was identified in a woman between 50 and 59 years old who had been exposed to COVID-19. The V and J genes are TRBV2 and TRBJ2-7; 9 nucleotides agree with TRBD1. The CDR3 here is CASIGGQGCHEQYF. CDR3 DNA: TGTGCCAGCATTGGGGGACAGGGCTGCCACGAGCAGTACTTC.